The entry that follows covers one TCR beta chain sequence. Its specific antigen is unknown. No quality values exist for individual bases; no much larger clone is one base distant. These data come from a study of CD4 T cells in relation to SARS-CoV-2 and coronaviruses (dated by TCRdb to the early 2020s). Turning to the overall study: Patient-derived lymphoblastoid cell lines were used to map the HLA restriction of shared crossreactive spike epitopes. The Adaptive Biotechnologies TCR-sequencing kit was used for samples from a few pre-COVID donors and for the naive versus memory experiments, whereas the other data were Illumina-based. At the level of individual TCR clonotypes, the study evaluated whether memory CD4+ T cells crossreact between the spike proteins of SARS-CoV-2 and those of common cold coronaviruses. A different TCR-beta assay, based on Illumina, was used to sequence expansion assays from other donors in the study.

CD4+ T cells from unexposed donors were collected before the COVID-19 pandemic (2011-2018). Naive and memory CD4+ T cells were separated from cryopreserved PBMCs by CD4 enrichment followed by EasySep naive CD4+ T cell enrichment. Leukapheresis product for the unexposed donors was purchased commercially. PBMCs were isolated from leukapheresis product or whole blood by Ficoll-Paque PLUS gradient centrifugation. The PBMCs went either fresh into the expansion assay or into cryopreservation at -140 degrees C. The QIAamp Micro DNA Kit was used to extract genomic DNA from the CD4+ T cells. What the research found in general, with its limitations: Naive versus memory sequencing indicated that memory recall responses, rather than primary responses primed during culture, are detected by the assay. Because the crossreactivity analysis focused on spike protein, crossreactivity against other viral proteins was not assessed. Memory CD4+ clonotypes crossrecognizing SARS-CoV-2 and at least one common cold coronavirus spike were found in approximately 60% of donors. Compared with monoreactive clones, crossreactive clones had significantly weaker SARS-CoV-2-driven expansion, a result consistent with antigenic imprinting. No donor contributed both pre-pandemic and post-infection samples, which limited tracing the source of pre-existing responses. The study was constrained by small numbers of patients and of tested TCRs.

Uncultured naive and memory CD4+ T cell DNA received deep-resolution immunoSEQ TCR-beta sequencing. As for how the authors treated the data: Preprocessing removed nonproductive sequences and CDR3s not starting with C, not ending with F or W, or shorter than 7 amino acids. Cultured and uncultured naive and memory CD4+ repertoires were searched for previously identified spike- and CEF-reactive CDR3s. CDR3 homology was measured as pairwise Levenshtein distance, computed with the stringdist R package after trimming three terminal residues from each end. TCRdb took over this immuneACCESS table, retaining in-frame rearrangements with V and J assigned. Such tables are incomplete; in checked studies, under half of the missing clones stem from an unresolved V gene, and the remainder is unexplained. The V and J calls and clone size come from that table; D and trimming were worked out from the DNA. The sample contains nearly 70,000 clones, more than 80% of them found a single time. The top ten clones comprise 0.23% of the sample.

The CDR3 contains 15 residues, cysteine and phenylalanine counted. This entry keeps only the CDR3 DNA: 45 bases, framed from base 1. From a lookup of the germline V gene (reference sequence), CDR1 and CDR2 are LNHDA and SQIVND. V trim: 5 bases; J trim: 3 bases; unmatched bases: 6. The TCR originated in a human donor in good health. The sample consisted of naive CD4+ T cells from PBMCs. Interpreted using the paper, the cell subset or site label stands for: naive CD4+ T cells isolated by negative enrichment. Recombination linked TRBV19 to TRBJ1-2, with 10 junctional bases fitting TRBD1. The CDR3 amino acid sequence is: CASSAPDRGYYGYTF. The DNA reads as follows: TGTGCCAGTAGTGCTCCGGACAGGGGGTACTATGGCTACACCTTC.